Each of the 14 T cell receptor beta chains below was sequenced from the same sample in a study of neoadjuvant anti-PD-1 for oral cavity cancer. Method: immunoSEQ multiplex PCR; TCRdb's copy keeps in-frame clones and lacks some. The sample has approximately 42,000 clones, 77% seen once; the top ten hold more than 4.5%. Indicated time point: after neoadjuvant nivolumab, at surgical resection. The specimen was PBMCs, collected after nivolumab (anti-PD-1) treatment. The receptors shown here come from a person between 35 and 79 years old with oral cavity squamous cell carcinoma.

The chain recombines TRBV6-5 with TRBJ2-3; a weak D match, TRBD2 (7 bases). Per the germline V gene, CDR1 is MNHEY and CDR2 is SVGAGI. Trimming cost V 0 bases and J 5 bases, with 12 bases left between them. This CDR3 comprises 15 residues. The CDR3 loop is CASSYSAGAQDTQYF. The CDR3 region has the DNA TGTGCCAGCAGTTACTCTGCGGGGGCGCAAGATACGCAGTATTTT.

The chain employs TRBV6-5 and TRBJ1-1; TRBD1 agrees at 7 bases. Germline V lookup: CDR1 MNHEY, CDR2 SVGAGI. The CDR3 is 13 residues long. Losses at the gene ends were 5 bases for V and 5 bases for J; bases not matched to a gene: 5. CDR3 coding DNA: TGTGCCAGCAGTCCGGACAGGCGTACTGAAGCTTTCTTT. Translating it yields CASSPDRRTEAFF.

V gene TRBV2 combines with J gene TRBJ2-3; the D gene is possibly TRBD1 (5 bases). Germline values: CDR1 SNHLY, CDR2 FYNNEI. Trimming stripped 7 bases from V and 0 bases from J, with 14 bases between. There are 15 residues in the CDR3. CDR3 sequence reads: CASTLQGISTDTQYF. The CDR3 bases are TGTGCCAGCACCCTCCAGGGAATCAGCACAGATACGCAGTATTTT.

V gene TRBV10-2 combines with J gene TRBJ2-7, with TRBD2 matching over 8 bases. J was trimmed by 2 bases and V by 4 bases; bases with no gene match: 1. CDR1 and CDR2 (germline): WSHSY, SAAADI. The CDR3 sequence is 13 residues long. In nucleotides, the CDR3 is TGCGCCAGCAGTGCCGGGGGGGCCTACGAGCAGTACTTC. This encodes CASSAGGAYEQYF.

This chain links TRBV5-1 with TRBJ2-3, with D possibly called TRBD1 or TRBD2 (5 bases each). This CDR3 has 14 residues. Germline CDR1 reads SGHRS; CDR2 reads YFSETQ. V was cut by 0 bases and J by 5 bases, with 10 bases left in between. CDR3 sequence reads: CASSLDGAGDTQYF. For the CDR3, the DNA is TGCGCCAGCAGCTTGGATGGGGCGGGAGATACGCAGTATTTT.

This clone was seen a handful of times. The genes are TRBV2 and TRBJ2-7; 8 bases fit TRBD2. Germline loops: CDR1 SNHLY, CDR2 FYNNEI. J gave up 7 bases and V 0 bases, and 8 bases lay outside the gene matches. The CDR3 spans 15 residues. The DNA of the CDR3 is TGTGCCAGCAGTGAAGCGCTCGGGGCGGGAGGTGAGCAGTACTTC. The encoded protein is CASSEALGAGGEQYF. Full variable domain (rest looked up from reference TRBV2 and TRBJ2-7): EPEVTQTPSHQVTQMGQEVILRCVPISNHLYFYWYRQILGQKVEFLVSFYNNEISEKSEIFDDQFSVERPDGSNFTLKIRSTKLEDSAMYFCASSEALGAGGEQYFGPGTRLTVT.

The CDR3 coding sequence is TGTGCCAGTAGTATACCTAGCGGGAGCTTCAATGAGCAGTTCTTC. Encoded protein: CASSIPSGSFNEQFF. The chain employs TRBV19 and TRBJ2-1, with 10 nucleotides matching TRBD2. CDR1 is LNHDA, CDR2 SQIVND, per germline (reference sequence). The J segment lost 6 bases and the V segment lost 2 bases, leaving 4 bases of the junction unmatched. This CDR3 contains 15 residues.

This clone ranks as medium-sized. The rearrangement uses TRBV2 and TRBJ1-6; D might be TRBD1 (5 bases). The CDR3 contains 12 residues. Per the germline V gene, CDR1 is SNHLY and CDR2 is FYNNEI. Trimming cost V 7 bases and J 11 bases, with 12 bases left between them. The CDR3 nucleotides read TGTGCCAGCATGGGGGGAGTGCCACCCCTCCACTTT. It codes for CASMGGVPPLHF.

The CDR3 DNA sequence: TGTGCCAGTAGTTTTAACTATGGCTACACCTTC. This translates into CASSFNYGYTF. The chain uses TRBV19 and TRBJ1-2; D unclear. The germline V and J ends were trimmed by 5 bases and 1 base, with 2 bases remaining between them. Per the germline V gene, CDR1 is LNHDA and CDR2 is SQIVND (reference sequence). This CDR3 spans 11 amino acids. The full variable domain, its missing parts supplied by reference TRBV19 and TRBJ1-2, is DGGITQSPKYLFRKEGQNVTLSCEQNLNHDAMYWYRQDPGQGLRLIYYSQIVNDFQKGDIAEGYSVSREKKESFPLTVTSAQKNPTAFYLCASSFNYGYTFGSGTRLTVV.

As regards this clone: This sample includes further DNA sequences coding for the same CDR3. The gene calls are TRBV19 and TRBJ1-1; 7 nucleotides line up with TRBD1. Looked up from germline, CDR1 is LNHDA and CDR2 is SQIVND (reference sequence). The junction had 5 bases not matched to a gene; V was cut back by 5 bases and J by 2 bases. The length of the CDR3 is 14 residues. Here the CDR3 reads CASSLGQTNTEAFF. Written as DNA, the CDR3 is TGTGCCAGTAGTCTGGGACAGACCAACACTGAAGCTTTCTTT.

This chain joins TRBV4-2 and TRBJ1-4; the match to TRBD1 covers 8 bases. Germline V gene lookup returns CDR1 LGHNA and CDR2 YNFKEQ. CDR3 size: 16 residues. With V trimmed by 1 base and J by 8 bases, 9 bases remained unmatched. The CDR3 DNA is TGTGCCAGCAGCCAAGCTCGGGCAGGGGGCCGGGAAAAACTGTTTTTT. Protein sequence: CASSQARAGGREKLFF.

This chain connects TRBV7-6 to TRBJ1-6; the match to TRBD1 covers 10 bases. The V segment lost 4 bases and the J segment 10 bases; nucleotides outside the gene matches: 7. This CDR3 region has 15 residues. In germline, CDR1 is SGHVS, CDR2 FNYEAQ. The CDR3 region is CASSSGQGNLSPLHF. The CDR3 DNA reads TGTGCCAGCAGCTCGGGACAGGGGAATCTATCACCCCTCCACTTT. The full variable domain, its missing parts supplied by reference TRBV7-6 and TRBJ1-6, is GAGVSQSPRYKVTKRGQDVALRCDPISGHVSLYWYRQALGQGPEFLTYFNYEAQQDKSGLPNDRFSAERPEGSISTLTIQRTEQRDSAMYRCASSSGQGNLSPLHFGNGTRLTVT.

This clone was detected once. This chain connects TRBV30 to TRBJ2-7; 14 nucleotides line up with TRBD2. After removal of 4 bases from V and 1 base from J, the junction contained 6 bases not matched to a gene. The germline gives CDR1 GTSNPN, CDR2 SVGIG (reference sequence). The CDR3 sequence is 16 residues long. The CDR3 loop is CAWKGLAGVGSYEQYF. The CDR3 nucleotides are TGTGCCTGGAAGGGACTAGCGGGAGTGGGGTCCTACGAGCAGTACTTC.

By sample share, this clone is medium-sized. The chain carries TRBV6-5 and TRBJ1-1; D gene uncertain. The CDR3 totals 12 residues. Looked up from germline, CDR1 is MNHEY and CDR2 is SVGAGI. Trimming took 8 bases from V and 3 from J, leaving 10 bases between them. The CDR3 loop reads CASGPGYTEAFF. For the CDR3, the DNA is TGTGCCAGCGGCCCGGGCTACACTGAAGCTTTCTTT.